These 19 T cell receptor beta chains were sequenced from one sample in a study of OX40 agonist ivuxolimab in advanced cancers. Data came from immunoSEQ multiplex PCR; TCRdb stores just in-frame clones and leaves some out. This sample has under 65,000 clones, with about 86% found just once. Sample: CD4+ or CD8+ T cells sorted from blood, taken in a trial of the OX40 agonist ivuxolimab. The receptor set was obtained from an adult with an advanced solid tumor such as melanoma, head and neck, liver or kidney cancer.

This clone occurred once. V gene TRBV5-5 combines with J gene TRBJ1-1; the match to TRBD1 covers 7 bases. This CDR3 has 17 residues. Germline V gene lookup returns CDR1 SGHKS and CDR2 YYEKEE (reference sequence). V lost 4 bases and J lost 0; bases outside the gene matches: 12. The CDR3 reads CASSLSRTGGLNTEAFF. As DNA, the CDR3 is TGTGCCAGCAGCCTTAGCCGGACAGGAGGATTGAACACTGAAGCTTTCTTT.

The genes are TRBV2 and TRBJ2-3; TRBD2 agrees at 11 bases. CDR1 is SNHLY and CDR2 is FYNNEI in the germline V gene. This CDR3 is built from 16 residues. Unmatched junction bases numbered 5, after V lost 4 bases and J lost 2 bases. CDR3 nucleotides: TGTGCCAGCAGTGGTGGGGGACTAGCGGCCACAGATACGCAGTATTTT. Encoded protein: CASSGGGLAATDTQYF.

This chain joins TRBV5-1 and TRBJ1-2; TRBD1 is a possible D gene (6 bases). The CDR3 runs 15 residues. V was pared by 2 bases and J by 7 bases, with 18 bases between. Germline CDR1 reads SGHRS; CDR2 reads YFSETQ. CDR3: CASSLNSFQGSGYTF. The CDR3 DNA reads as TGCGCCAGCAGCTTAAACTCTTTCCAGGGGTCTGGCTACACCTTC.

Here the CDR3 DNA reads TGTGCCAGCACCTCTCTAGCGGGAGGGGGGGAGACCCAGTACTTC. Translating it yields CASTSLAGGGETQYF. V and J are TRBV7-2 and TRBJ2-5; 12 nucleotides agree with TRBD2. V was pared by 7 bases and J by 5 bases, with 8 bases of the junction left unmatched. The CDR3 has 15 residues. Germline V gene lookup returns CDR1 SGHTA and CDR2 FQGNSA.

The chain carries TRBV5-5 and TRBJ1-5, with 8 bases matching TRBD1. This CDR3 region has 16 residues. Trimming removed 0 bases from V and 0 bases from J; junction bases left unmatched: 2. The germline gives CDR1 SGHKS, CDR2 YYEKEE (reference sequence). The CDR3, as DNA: TGTGCCAGCAGCTTGGGGGACAGGAATAGCAATCAGCCCCAGCATTTT. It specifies CASSLGDRNSNQPQHF. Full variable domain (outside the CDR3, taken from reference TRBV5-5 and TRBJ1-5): DAGVTQSPTHLIKTRGQQVTLRCSPISGHKSVSWYQQVLGQGPQFIFQYYEKEERGRGNFPDRFSARQFPNYSSELNVNALLLGDSALYLCASSLGDRNSNQPQHFGDGTRLSIL.

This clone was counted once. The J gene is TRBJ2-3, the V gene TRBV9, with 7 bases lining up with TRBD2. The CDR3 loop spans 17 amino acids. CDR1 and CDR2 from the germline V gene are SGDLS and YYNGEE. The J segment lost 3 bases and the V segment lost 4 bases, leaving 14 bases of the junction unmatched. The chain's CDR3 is CASSQRPTSAQTDTQYF. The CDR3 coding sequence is TGTGCCAGCAGCCAAAGACCCACTAGCGCACAGACAGATACGCAGTATTTT.

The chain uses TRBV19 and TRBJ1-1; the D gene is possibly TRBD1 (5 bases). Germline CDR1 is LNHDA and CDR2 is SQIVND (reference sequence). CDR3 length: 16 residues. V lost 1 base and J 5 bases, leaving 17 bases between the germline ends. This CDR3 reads CASSIVNPSGGTEAFF. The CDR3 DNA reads TGTGCCAGTAGTATAGTTAATCCATCCGGGGGGACTGAAGCTTTCTTT.

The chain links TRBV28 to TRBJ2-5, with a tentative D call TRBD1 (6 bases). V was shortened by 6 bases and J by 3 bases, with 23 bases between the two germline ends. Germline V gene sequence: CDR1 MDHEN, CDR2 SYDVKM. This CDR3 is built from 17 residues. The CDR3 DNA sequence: TGTGCCAGCAGGGGGGAACAGGGTCAATTCATCGAAGAGACCCAGTACTTC. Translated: CASRGEQGQFIEETQYF.

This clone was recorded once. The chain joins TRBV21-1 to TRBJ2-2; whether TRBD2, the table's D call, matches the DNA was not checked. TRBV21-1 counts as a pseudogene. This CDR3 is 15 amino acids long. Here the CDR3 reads CASSKVTGGTGELFF. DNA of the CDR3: TGTGCCAGCAGCAAGGTGACGGGGGGCACCGGGGAGCTGTTTTTT.

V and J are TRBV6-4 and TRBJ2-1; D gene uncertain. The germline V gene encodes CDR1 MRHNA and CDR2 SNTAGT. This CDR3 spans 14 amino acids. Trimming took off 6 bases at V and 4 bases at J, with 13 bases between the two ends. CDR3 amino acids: CASRREIGYNEQFF. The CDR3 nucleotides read TGTGCCAGCAGGAGAGAGATCGGGTACAATGAGCAGTTCTTC.

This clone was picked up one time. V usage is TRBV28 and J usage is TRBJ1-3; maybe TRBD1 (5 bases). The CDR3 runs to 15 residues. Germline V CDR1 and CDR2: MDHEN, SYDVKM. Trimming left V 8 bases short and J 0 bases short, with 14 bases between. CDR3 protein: CASGGEKISGNTIYF. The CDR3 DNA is TGTGCCAGCGGGGGGGAGAAAATCTCTGGAAACACCATATATTTT.

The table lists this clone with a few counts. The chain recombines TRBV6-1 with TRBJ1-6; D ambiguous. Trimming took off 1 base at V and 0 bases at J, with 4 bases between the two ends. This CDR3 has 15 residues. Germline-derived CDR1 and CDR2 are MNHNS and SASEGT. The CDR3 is CASSEVGSYNSPLHF. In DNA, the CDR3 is TGTGCCAGCAGTGAAGTGGGCTCCTATAATTCACCCCTCCACTTT.

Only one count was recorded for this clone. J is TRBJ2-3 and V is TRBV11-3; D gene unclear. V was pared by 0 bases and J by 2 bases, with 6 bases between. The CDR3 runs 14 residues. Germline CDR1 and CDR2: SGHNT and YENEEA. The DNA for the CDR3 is TGTGCCAGCAGCTTAGATCTTACCACAGATACGCAGTATTTT. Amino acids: CASSLDLTTDTQYF. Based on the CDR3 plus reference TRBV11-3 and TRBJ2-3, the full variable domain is EAGVVQSPRYKIIEKKQPVAFWCNPISGHNTLYWYLQNLGQGPELLIRYENEEAVDDSQLPKDRFSAERLKGVDSTLKIQPAELGDSAVYLCASSLDLTTDTQYFGPGTRLTVL.

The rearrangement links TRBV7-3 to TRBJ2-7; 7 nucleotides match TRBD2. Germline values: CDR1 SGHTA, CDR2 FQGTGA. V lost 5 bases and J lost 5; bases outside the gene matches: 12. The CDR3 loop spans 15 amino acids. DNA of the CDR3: TGTGCCAGCAGCCCCCGGGCGGGAGCGGTGAACGAGCAGTACTTC. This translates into CASSPRAGAVNEQYF.

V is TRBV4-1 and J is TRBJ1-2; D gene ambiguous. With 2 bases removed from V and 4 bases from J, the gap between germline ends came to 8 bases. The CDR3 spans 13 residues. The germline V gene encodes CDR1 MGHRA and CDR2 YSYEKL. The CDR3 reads CASSQPDGYGYTF. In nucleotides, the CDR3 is TGCGCCAGCAGCCAACCAGACGGCTATGGCTACACCTTC.

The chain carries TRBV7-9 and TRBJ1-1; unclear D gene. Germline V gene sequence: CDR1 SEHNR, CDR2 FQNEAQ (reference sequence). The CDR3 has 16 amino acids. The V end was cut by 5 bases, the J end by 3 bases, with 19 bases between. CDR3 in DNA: TGTGCCAGCAGCCCCCCTGCGGGTCCGCGGCACACTGAAGCTTTCTTT. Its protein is CASSPPAGPRHTEAFF. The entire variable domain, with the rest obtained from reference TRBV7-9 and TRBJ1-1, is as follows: DTGVSQNPRHKITKRGQNVTFRCDPISEHNRLYWYRQTLGQGPEFLTYFQNEAQLEKSRLLSDRFSAERPKGSFSTLEIQRTEQGDSAMYLCASSPPAGPRHTEAFFGQGTRLTVV.

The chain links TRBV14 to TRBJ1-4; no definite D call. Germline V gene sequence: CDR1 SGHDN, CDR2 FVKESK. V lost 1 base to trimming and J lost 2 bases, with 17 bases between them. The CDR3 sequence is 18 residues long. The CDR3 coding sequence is TGTGCCAGCAGCCAAGGCGGGCCACGTGGAGTCACTAATGAAAAACTGTTTTTT. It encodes CASSQGGPRGVTNEKLFF.

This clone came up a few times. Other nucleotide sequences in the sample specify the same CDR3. CDR3 region: CSVEWGLAGGPKFF. CDR3 sequence (DNA): TGCAGCGTTGAATGGGGTCTAGCGGGGGGGCCTAAGTTCTTC. The V call is TRBV29-1, the J call TRBJ2-1; 12 bases are shared with TRBD2. CDR1 and CDR2 (germline): SQVTM, ANQGSEA. This CDR3 spans 14 amino acids. After removal of 2 bases from V and 14 bases from J, the junction contained 10 bases not matched to a gene.

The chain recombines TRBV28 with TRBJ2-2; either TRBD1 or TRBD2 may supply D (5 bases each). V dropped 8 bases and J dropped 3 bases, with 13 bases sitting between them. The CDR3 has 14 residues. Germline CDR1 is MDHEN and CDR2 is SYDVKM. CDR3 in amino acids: CASLGPRDTGELFF. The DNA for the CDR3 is TGTGCCAGCTTGGGACCCAGGGACACCGGGGAGCTGTTTTTT. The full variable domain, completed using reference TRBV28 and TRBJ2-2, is DVKVTQSSRYLVKRTGEKVFLECVQDMDHENMFWYRQDPGLGLRLIYFSYDVKMKEKGDIPEGYSVSREKKERFSLILESASTNQTSMYLCASLGPRDTGELFFGEGSRLTVL.